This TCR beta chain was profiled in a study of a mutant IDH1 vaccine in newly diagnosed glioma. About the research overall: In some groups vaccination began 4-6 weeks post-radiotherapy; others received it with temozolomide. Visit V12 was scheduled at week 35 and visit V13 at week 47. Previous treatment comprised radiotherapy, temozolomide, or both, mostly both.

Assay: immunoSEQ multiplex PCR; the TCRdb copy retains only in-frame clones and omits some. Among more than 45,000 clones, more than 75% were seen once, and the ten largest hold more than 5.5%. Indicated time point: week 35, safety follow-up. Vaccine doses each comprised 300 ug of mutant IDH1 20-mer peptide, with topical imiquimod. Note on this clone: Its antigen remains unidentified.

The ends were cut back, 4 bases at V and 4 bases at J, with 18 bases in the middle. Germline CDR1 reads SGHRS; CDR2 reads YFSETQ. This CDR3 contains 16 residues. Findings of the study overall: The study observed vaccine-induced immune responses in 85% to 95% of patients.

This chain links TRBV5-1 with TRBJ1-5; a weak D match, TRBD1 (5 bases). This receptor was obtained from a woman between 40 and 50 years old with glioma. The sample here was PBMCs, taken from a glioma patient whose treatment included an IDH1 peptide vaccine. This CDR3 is CASSPLPGRGNQPQHF. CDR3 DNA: TGCGCCAGCAGCCCCCTACCCGGACGGGGGAATCAGCCCCAGCATTTT.